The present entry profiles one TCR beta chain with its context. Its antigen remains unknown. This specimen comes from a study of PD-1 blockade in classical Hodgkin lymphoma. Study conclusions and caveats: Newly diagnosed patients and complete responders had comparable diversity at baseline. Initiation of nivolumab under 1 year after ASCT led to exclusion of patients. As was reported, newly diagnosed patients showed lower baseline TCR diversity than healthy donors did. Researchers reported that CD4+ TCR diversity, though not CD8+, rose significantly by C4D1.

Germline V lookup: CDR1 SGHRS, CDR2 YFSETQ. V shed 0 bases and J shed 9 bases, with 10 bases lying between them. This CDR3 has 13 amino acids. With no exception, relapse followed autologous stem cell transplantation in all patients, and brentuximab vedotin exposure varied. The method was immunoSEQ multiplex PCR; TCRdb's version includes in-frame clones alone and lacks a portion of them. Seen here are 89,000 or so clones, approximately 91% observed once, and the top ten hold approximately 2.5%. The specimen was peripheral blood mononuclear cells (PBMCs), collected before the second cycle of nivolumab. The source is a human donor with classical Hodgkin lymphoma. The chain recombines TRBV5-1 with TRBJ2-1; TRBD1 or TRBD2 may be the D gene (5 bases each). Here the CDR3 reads CASSLDAGTEQFF. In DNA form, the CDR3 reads TGCGCCAGCAGCTTGGACGCCGGGACTGAGCAGTTCTTC.